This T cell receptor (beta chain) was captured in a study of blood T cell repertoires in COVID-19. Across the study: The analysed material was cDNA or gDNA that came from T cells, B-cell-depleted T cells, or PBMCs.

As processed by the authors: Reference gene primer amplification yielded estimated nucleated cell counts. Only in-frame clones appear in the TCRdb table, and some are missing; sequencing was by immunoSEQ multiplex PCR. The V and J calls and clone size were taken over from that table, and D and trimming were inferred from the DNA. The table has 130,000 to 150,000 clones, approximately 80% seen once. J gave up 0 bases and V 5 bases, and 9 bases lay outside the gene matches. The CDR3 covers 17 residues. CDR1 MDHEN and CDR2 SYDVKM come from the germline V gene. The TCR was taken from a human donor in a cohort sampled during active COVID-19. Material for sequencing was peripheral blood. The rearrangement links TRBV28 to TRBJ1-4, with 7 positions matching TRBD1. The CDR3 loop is CASSLWTGDATNEKLFF. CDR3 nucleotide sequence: TGTGCCAGCAGTCTTTGGACAGGAGACGCAACTAATGAAAAACTGTTTTTT. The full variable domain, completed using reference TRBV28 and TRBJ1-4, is DVKVTQSSRYLVKRTGEKVFLECVQDMDHENMFWYRQDPGLGLRLIYFSYDVKMKEKGDIPEGYSVSREKKERFSLILESASTNQTSMYLCASSLWTGDATNEKLFFGSGTQLSVL.